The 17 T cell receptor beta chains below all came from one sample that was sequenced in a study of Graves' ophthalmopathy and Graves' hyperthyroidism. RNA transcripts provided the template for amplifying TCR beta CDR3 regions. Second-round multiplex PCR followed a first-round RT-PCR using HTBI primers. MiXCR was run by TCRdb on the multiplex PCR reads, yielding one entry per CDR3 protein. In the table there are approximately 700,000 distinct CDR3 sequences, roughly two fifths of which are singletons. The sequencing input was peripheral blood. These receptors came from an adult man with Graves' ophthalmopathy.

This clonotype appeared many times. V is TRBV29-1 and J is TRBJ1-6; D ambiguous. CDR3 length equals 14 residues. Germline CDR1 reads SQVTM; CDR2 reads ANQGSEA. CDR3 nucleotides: TGCAACCGGAAGATATCGAAATATAATTCACCCCTCCACTTT. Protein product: CNRKISKYNSPLHF.

The CDR3 is CSVELAGQGSTEAFF. CDR3 coding DNA: TGCAGCGTTGAACTAGCGGGACAGGGTAGTACTGAAGCTTTCTTT. The chain combines TRBV29-1 with TRBJ1-1, with TRBD1 matching over 9 bases. The germline V gene encodes CDR1 SQVTM and CDR2 ANQGSEA. Unmatched junction bases numbered 9, after V lost 2 bases and J lost 5 bases. The CDR3 has 15 residues.

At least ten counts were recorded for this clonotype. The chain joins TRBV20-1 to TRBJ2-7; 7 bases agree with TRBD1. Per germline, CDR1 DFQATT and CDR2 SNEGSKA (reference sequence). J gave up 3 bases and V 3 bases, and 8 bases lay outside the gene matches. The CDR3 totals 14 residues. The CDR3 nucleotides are TGCAGTGCTAGTAGACAGGGAGCAGGCTACGAGCAGTACTTC. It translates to CSASRQGAGYEQYF.

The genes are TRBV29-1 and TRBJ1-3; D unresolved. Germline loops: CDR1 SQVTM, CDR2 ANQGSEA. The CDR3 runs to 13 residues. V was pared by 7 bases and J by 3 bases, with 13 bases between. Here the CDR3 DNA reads TGCAGCGCCCGGCCAGGACTTGGAAACACCATATATTTT. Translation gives CSARPGLGNTIYF.

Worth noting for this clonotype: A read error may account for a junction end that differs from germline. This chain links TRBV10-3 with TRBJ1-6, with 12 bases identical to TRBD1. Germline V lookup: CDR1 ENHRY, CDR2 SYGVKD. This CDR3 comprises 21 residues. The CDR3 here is CASSYLLPGTGGWGNDSPLHF. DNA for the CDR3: TGTGCCAGCAGTTATCTCCTCCCCGGGACAGGGGGCTGGGGGAATGATTCACCCCTCCACTTT.

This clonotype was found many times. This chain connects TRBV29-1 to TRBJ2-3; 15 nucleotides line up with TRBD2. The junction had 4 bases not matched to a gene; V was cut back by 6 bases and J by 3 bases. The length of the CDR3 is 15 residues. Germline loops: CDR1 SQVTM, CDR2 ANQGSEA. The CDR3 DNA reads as TGCAGCGTGCGGACTAGCGGGAGGGGAACAGATACGCAGTATTTT. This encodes CSVRTSGRGTDTQYF.

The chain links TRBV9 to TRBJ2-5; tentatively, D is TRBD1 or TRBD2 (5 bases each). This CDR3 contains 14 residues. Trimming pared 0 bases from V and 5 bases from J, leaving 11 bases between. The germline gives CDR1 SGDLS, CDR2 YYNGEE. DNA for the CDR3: TGTGCCAGCAGCGTAGGGTCGGGGCTGGAGACCCAGTACTTC. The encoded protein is CASSVGSGLETQYF.

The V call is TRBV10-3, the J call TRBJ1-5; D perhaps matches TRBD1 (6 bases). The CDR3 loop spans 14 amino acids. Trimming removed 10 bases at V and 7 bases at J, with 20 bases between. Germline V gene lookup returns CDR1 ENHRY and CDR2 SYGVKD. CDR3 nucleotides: TGTGCCAGCAGCCTTACAGGGATAAGACAGCCCCAGCATTTT. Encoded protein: CASSLTGIRQPQHF.

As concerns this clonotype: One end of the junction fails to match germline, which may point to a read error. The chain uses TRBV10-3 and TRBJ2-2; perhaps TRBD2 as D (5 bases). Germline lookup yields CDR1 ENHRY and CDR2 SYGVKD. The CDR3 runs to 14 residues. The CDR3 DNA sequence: TGTGCCAGCAGTTACTCGAGTCGGACCGGGGAGCTGGTTTTT. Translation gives CASSYSSRTGELVF.

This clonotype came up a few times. CDR3 in amino acids: CASSQDRRLEQYF. CDR3 DNA: TGCGCCAGCAGCCAAGATCGCAGGCTCGAGCAGTACTTC. The chain joins TRBV4-1 to TRBJ2-7; the D is unclear. The CDR3 is 13 residues long. Trimming took 0 bases from V and 6 from J, leaving 9 bases between them. Germline V gene sequence: CDR1 MGHRA, CDR2 YSYEKL.

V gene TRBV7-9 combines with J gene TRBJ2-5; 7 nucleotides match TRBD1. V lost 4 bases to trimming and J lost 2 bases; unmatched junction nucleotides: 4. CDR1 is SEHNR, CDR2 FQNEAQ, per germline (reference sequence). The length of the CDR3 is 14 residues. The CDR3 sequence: CASSSWGQQETQYF. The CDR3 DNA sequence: TGTGCCAGCAGCTCCTGGGGACAGCAAGAGACCCAGTACTTC.

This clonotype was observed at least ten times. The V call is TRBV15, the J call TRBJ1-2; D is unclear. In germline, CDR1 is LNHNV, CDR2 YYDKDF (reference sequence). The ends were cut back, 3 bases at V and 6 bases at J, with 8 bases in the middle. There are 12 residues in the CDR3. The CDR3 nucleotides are TGTGCCACCAGCAGCGGCGAAGATGGCTACACCTTC. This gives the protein CATSSGEDGYTF.

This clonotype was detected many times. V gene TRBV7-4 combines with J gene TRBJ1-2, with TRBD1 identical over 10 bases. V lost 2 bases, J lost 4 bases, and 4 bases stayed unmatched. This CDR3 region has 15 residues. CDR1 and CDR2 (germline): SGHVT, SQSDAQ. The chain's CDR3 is CASSLKGQGSYGYTF. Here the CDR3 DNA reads TGTGCCAGCAGCTTAAAGGGACAGGGGAGCTATGGCTACACCTTC.

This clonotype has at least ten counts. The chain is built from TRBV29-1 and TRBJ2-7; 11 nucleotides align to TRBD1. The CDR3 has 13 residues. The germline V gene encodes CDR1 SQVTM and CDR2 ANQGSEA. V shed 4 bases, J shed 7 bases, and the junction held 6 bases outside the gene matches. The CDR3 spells CSVAGQGASEQYF. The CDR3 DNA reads TGCAGCGTTGCCGGACAGGGGGCGAGTGAGCAGTACTTC.

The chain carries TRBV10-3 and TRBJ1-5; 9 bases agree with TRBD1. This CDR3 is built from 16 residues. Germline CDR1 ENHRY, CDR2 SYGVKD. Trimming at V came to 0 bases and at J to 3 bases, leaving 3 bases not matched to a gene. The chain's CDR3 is CAISESGTGSNQPQHF. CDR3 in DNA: TGTGCCATCAGTGAGTCAGGGACAGGGTCCAATCAGCCCCAGCATTTT.

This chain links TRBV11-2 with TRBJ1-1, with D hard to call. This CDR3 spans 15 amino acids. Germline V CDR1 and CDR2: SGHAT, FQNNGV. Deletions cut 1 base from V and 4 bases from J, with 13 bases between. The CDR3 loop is CASSLVSALVTEAFF. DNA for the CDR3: TGTGCCAGCAGCTTAGTATCGGCGCTGGTCACTGAAGCTTTCTTT. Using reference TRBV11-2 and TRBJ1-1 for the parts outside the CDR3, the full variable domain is EAGVAQSPRYKIIEKRQSVAFWCNPISGHATLYWYQQILGQGPKLLIQFQNNGVVDDSQLPKDRFSAERLKGVDSTLKIQPAKLEDSAVYLCASSLVSALVTEAFFGQGTRLTVV.

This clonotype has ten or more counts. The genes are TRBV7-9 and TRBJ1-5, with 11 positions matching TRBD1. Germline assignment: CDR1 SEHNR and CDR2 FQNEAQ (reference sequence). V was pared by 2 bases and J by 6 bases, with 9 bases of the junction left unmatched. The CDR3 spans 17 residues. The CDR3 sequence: CASSLTNGQGAGQPQHF. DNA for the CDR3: TGTGCCAGCAGCTTAACTAATGGACAGGGGGCCGGTCAGCCCCAGCATTTT.